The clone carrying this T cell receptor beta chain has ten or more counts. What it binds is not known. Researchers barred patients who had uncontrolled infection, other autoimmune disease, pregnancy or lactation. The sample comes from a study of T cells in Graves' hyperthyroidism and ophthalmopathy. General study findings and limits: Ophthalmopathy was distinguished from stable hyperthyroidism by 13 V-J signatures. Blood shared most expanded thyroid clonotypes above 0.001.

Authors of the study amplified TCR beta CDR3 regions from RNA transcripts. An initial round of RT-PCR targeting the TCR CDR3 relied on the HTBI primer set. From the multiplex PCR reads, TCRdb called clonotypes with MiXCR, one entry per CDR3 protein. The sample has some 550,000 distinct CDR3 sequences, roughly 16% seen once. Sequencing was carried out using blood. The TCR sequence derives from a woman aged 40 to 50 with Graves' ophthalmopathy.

CDR3 DNA sequence: TGCGCCAGCAGCCCCCCGGGGTTAGCGGGAGAGGTCTACGAGCAGTACTTC. Protein product: CASSPPGLAGEVYEQYF. The chain carries TRBV5-1 and TRBJ2-7, with 9 bases matching TRBD2. The CDR3 spans 17 residues. Trimming took 4 bases from V and 3 from J; bases not matched to a gene: 14. Germline CDR1 and CDR2: SGHRS and YFSETQ.